Shown below are 5 T cell receptor beta chains from a single sample sequenced in a study of tumor-infiltrating lymphocytes in primary liver carcinoma. Extraction of RNA together with DNA used about 20-34 mg of unsorted bulk tissue. Synthesis of TCR beta cDNA was carried out from about 0.55 ug total RNA with a constant-region primer. Slightly modified ARM-PCR, run as three nested multiplex PCR rounds, produced the TCR beta libraries. Each of the first two PCR rounds ran approximately 11 cycles with TRBV1-TRBV30 forward and C-beta reverse primers. TCRdb fed the multiplex PCR reads into MiXCR, producing one record per CDR3 protein. Of tens of thousands of distinct CDR3 sequences listed, roughly 70% are singletons. Sequencing used liver tumor tissue from sampling region 4. The subset denotes: tumor region T4, right-lateral pole. The source is a man aged 35 to 55 with primary liver carcinoma and hepatitis B virus infection.

J is TRBJ2-1 and V is TRBV4-2; 9 bases agree with TRBD2. This CDR3 contains 15 residues. Germline V gene lookup returns CDR1 LGHNA and CDR2 YNFKEQ. V lost 4 bases and J lost 8; bases outside the gene matches: 9. In DNA form, the CDR3 reads TGTGCCAGCAGCCGAGCGTCTAGCGGGGTACATGAGCAGTTCTTC. This sequence encodes CASSRASSGVHEQFF.

Of note for this clonotype: The conserved final phenylalanine or tryptophan is absent from the CDR3, which likely points to a read error. The V call is TRBV20-1, the J call TRBJ2-5; 7 bases fit TRBD1. Per germline, CDR1 DFQATT and CDR2 SNEGSKA (reference sequence). The CDR3 spans 13 residues. After removal of 4 bases from V and 9 bases from J, the junction contained 11 bases not matched to a gene. CDR3 nucleotides: TGCAGTGCTACTACAGGGGCGGTTGCGTCCCAGTACTCC. This translates into CSATTGAVASQYS.

Regarding this clonotype: Since a much larger clone is just one base distant, this may be a read error. The chain couples TRBV5-1 to TRBJ2-5; no clear D gene. CDR1 and CDR2 from the germline V gene are SGHRS and YFSETQ. V was pared by 0 bases and J by 1 base, with 10 bases between. The CDR3 contains 15 residues. The CDR3 sequence: CASSLGTLRQETQYF. In DNA, the CDR3 is TGCGCCAGCAGCTTGGGAACCCTCCGCCAAGAGACCCAGTACTTC.

This clonotype appeared once. No conserved phenylalanine or tryptophan is present at the end of the CDR3, so a read error is the likely explanation. This chain uses TRBV12-3 or TRBV12-4 with TRBJ2-7; D may be TRBD2 (5 bases). CDR3 length: 12 amino acids. The CDR3, as DNA: TGTGCCATCAGTTTCGGGGCCTACGAGCAGTACTCC. It specifies CAISFGAYEQYS.

This clonotype was counted a single time. A much larger clone differs from this one at a single base, so this may be a read error. This chain uses TRBV29-1 with TRBJ2-2; D is possibly TRBD1 (5 bases). The V end lost 4 bases, the J end lost 7 bases, and 10 bases lay between the germline ends. Germline CDR1 and CDR2: SQVTM and ANQGSEA. The length of the CDR3 is 12 residues. CDR3 sequence: CSVAKGIGELFF. As DNA, the CDR3 is TGCAGCGTTGCAAAGGGGATCGGGGAGCTGTTTTTT.